At least ten counts were recorded for the clone carrying this T cell receptor beta chain. The data stem from a study of T cells in Graves' hyperthyroidism and ophthalmopathy. The CDR3 runs to 16 residues. V lost 7 bases to trimming and J lost 3 bases; unmatched junction nucleotides: 11. The source material, RNA transcripts, was used to amplify TCR beta CDR3 regions. The TCR CDR3 was amplified in a first-round RT-PCR using the HTBI primer set. TCRdb recomputed calls from the multiplex PCR reads with MiXCR, one row per CDR3 protein. The data show 300,000 to 400,000 distinct CDR3 sequences, with less than 20% seen just once and over 35% held by the top ten.

The chain uses TRBV12-3 or TRBV12-4 and TRBJ2-2, with 7 bases identical to TRBD1. This TCR was sampled from a man in his late teens or twenties with Graves' ophthalmopathy. Sequencing input: blood. The CDR3 nucleotides are TGTGCCAGCACCCCGACAGGGACGACCTACACCGGGGAGCTGTTTTTT. It codes for CASTPTGTTYTGELFF.